This TCR beta chain was sequenced in a study of T cell responses to AZD1222 COVID-19 vaccine. Clones were sequenced by immunoSEQ multiplex PCR, and TCRdb holds only the in-frame ones, with some missing. The table includes under 150,000 clones, roughly 89% detected once. Study outcomes and limitations: Following two doses of AZD1222, Spike-specific TCR breadth and depth rose. Only after the peak T cell response were repertoires sampled. Donors were largely white British and mainly female; clonal diversity was possibly underestimated.

Concerning this clone itself: Its antigen is unidentified.

This specimen was peripheral blood, taken on day 0 of AZD1222 vaccination. The receptor's source is an adult in good health.

In DNA form, the CDR3 reads TGCGCCAGCAGCGAATACAATGAGCAGTTCTTC. It codes for CASSEYNEQFF. J is TRBJ2-1 and V is TRBV5-1; D remains ambiguous. Per germline, CDR1 SGHRS and CDR2 YFSETQ. V lost 4 bases and J lost 4, with 3 bases in between. The CDR3 sequence is 11 residues long.